The 9 T cell receptor beta chains reported below all come from one sample, sequenced in a study of T-cell memory formation after mild COVID-19. TCRdb fed the 5' RACE reads into MiXCR, producing one record per CDR3 protein. The data hold about 400,000 distinct CDR3 sequences, with roughly an eighth observed a single time. The material sequenced was PBMCs or a T cell subset sorted from them (not recorded which). The receptors derive from a young man who had mild COVID-19 (a few samples of this study predate the infection). Cell type and time point are not known.

This clonotype has a handful of counts. This chain connects TRBV5-6 to TRBJ2-3, with D possibly matching TRBD2 (6 bases). The germline CDR1 and CDR2 sequences are SGHDT and YYEEEE. V dropped 4 bases and J dropped 2 bases, with 11 bases sitting between them. The CDR3 is 14 amino acids. Here the CDR3 DNA reads TGTGCCAGCAGCCCGCGGGGAGCCACAGATACGCAGTATTTT. Translation gives CASSPRGATDTQYF.

This chain joins TRBV7-9 and TRBJ1-2; D perhaps matches TRBD1 (5 bases). CDR3 length: 18 residues. V lost 6 bases and J lost 2, with 25 bases in between. Looked up from germline, CDR1 is SEHNR and CDR2 is FQNEAQ (reference sequence). CDR3 bases: TGTGCCAGCAGGCCCGATGCAGCGGCAGGGCAGATGAACTATGGCTACACCTTC. Protein product: CASRPDAAAGQMNYGYTF. Variable domain in full (rest from reference TRBV7-9 and TRBJ1-2): DTGVSQNPRHKITKRGQNVTFRCDPISEHNRLYWYRQTLGQGPEFLTYFQNEAQLEKSRLLSDRFSAERPKGSFSTLEIQRTEQGDSAMYLCASRPDAAAGQMNYGYTFGSGTRLTVV.

This clonotype was recorded at least ten times. The junction departs from germline at one end; a sequencing error may be responsible. The chain links TRBV10-2 to TRBJ2-5; 7 bases line up with TRBD2. The CDR3 has 13 residues. Germline V gives CDR1 WSHSY, CDR2 SAAADI. CDR3 protein: CASRLAAQGTQYF. For the CDR3, the DNA is TGCGCCAGTCGTCTAGCGGCCCAAGGGACCCAGTACTTC.

Only a few counts were recorded for this clonotype. The chain is built from TRBV4-1 and TRBJ1-5, with D perhaps matching TRBD1 (6 bases). CDR1 and CDR2 from the germline V gene are MGHRA and YSYEKL. The CDR3 consists of 16 residues. Trimming removed 4 bases at V and 4 bases at J, with 17 bases between. The CDR3 here is CASSPTPGQNNQPQHF. CDR3 DNA sequence: TGCGCCAGCAGCCCGACACCCGGACAGAATAATCAGCCCCAGCATTTT.

This clonotype was detected a few times. This chain joins TRBV6-2 or TRBV6-3 and TRBJ2-1, with D possibly TRBD2 on 6 matching bases. The CDR3 length is 15 residues. Trimming cost V 6 bases and J 3 bases, with 15 bases left between them. Germline CDR1 reads MNHEY; CDR2 reads SVGEGT. The CDR3 DNA reads as TGTGCCAGCAGCGTGCGGGACTCATTCTACAATGAGCAGTTCTTC. This codes for CASSVRDSFYNEQFF.

The V gene is TRBV7-2, the J gene TRBJ2-3; D remains ambiguous. CDR3 size: 13 residues. Trimming shortened V by 4 bases and J by 2 bases, and 7 bases separated the two germline ends. Looked up from germline, CDR1 is SGHTA and CDR2 is FQGNSA. The CDR3 loop reads CASSSAITDTQYF. The CDR3 bases are TGTGCCAGCAGCTCCGCCATCACAGATACGCAGTATTTT.

The rearrangement joins TRBV4-3 to TRBJ2-1, with D unclear. CDR1 is LGHNA, CDR2 YSLEER, per germline. Between the trimmed V and J ends, which lost 0 bases and 1 base, there was a span of 4 bases. The CDR3 is made up of 14 amino acids. The CDR3 bases are TGCGCCAGCAGCCAAGAGGGGTCCTACAATGAGCAGTTCTTC. Translated: CASSQEGSYNEQFF.

The gene calls are TRBV7-8 and TRBJ2-1; 9 positions agree with TRBD2. The CDR3 runs to 16 residues. Trimming at V came to 5 bases and at J to 3 bases, leaving 8 bases not matched to a gene. The germline V gene encodes CDR1 SGHVS and CDR2 FQNEAQ. The chain's CDR3 is CASSTYGLANYNEQFF. The CDR3 nucleotides are TGTGCCAGCAGCACCTACGGACTAGCGAACTACAATGAGCAGTTCTTC.

In this sample, this clonotype turned up a few times. The CDR3 nucleotides read TGTGCCACCAGCAGAGATATCTCGAGAACCTATAGCAATCAGCCCCAGCATTTT. Translation: CATSRDISRTYSNQPQHF. The chain recombines TRBV15 with TRBJ1-5; D unclear. The CDR3 consists of 18 residues. The V gene's germline CDR1 is LNHNV and CDR2 YYDKDF (reference sequence). Trimming removed 0 bases from V and 0 bases from J, with 15 bases in between.